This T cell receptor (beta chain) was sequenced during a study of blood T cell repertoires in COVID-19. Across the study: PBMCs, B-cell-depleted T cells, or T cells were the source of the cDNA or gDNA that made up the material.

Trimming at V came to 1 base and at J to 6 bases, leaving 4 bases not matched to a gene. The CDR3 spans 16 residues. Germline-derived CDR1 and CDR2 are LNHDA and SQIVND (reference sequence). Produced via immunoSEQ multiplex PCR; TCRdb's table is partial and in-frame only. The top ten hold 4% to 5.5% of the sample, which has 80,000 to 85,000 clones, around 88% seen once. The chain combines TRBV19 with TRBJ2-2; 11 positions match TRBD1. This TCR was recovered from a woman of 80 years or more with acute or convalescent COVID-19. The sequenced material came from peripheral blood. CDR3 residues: CASSIGRDRGAGELFF. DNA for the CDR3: TGTGCCAGTAGTATAGGCCGGGACAGGGGGGCCGGGGAGCTGTTTTTT.